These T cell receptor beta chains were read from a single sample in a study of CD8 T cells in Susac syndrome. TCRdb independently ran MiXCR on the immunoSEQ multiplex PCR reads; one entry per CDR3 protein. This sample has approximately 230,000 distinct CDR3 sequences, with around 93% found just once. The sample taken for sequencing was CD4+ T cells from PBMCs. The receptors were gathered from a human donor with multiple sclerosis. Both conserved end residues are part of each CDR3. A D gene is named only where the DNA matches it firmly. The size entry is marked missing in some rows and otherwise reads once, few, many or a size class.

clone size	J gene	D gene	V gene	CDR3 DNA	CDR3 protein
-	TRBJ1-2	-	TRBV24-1	TGTGCCACCAGTGCCTTTGGGGGACACCTCAACTATGGCTACACCTTC	CATSAFGGHLNYGYTF
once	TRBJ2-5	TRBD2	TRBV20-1	TGCAGTGCAGAACTAGCGGGGGGCCAAGAGACCCAGTACTTC	CSAELAGGQETQYF
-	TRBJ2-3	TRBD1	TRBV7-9	TGTGCCAGCAGCTCGGGACAGGGGGCCCACCGGGAGCAGTATTTT	CASSSGQGAHREQYF
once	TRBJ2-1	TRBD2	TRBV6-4	TGTGCCAGCAGTGACGGGGGACTAGCGATTAATGAGCAGTTCTTC	CASSDGGLAINEQFF
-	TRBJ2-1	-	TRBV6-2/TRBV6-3	TGTGCCAGCAGTTACCCCCGAGGGGGGGCACTCAATGAGCAGTTCTTC	CASSYPRGGALNEQFF
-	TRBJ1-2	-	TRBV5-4	TGTGCCAGCGGCACACAGGACCCTGATCGTCCAGGTGGCTACACCTTC	CASGTQDPDRPGGYTF
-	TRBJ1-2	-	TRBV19	TGTGCCAGTAGTACGGACGTCAACTATGGCTACACCTTC	CASSTDVNYGYTF
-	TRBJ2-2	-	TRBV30	TGTGCCTGGAGTGTAGGCAGGGCGAACACCGGGGAGCTGTTTTTT	CAWSVGRANTGELFF
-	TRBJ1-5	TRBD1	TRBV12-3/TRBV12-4	TGTGCCAGCAGTACCGGGACAGGGGTCTATCAGCCCCAGCATTTT	CASSTGTGVYQPQHF
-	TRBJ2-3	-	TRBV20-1	TGCAGTGCTAGGAGGGGGACCACAGATACGCAGTATTTT	CSARRGTTDTQYF
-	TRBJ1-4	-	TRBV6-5	TGTGCCAGCAGTTACTCAGAGAGGAGCGAAAAACTGTTTTTT	CASSYSERSEKLFF
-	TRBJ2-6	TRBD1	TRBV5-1	TGCGCCAGCAGCTGGGACAGGGGGGATCCCTCTGGGGCCAACGTCCTGACTTTC	CASSWDRGDPSGANVLTF
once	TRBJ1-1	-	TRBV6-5	TGTGCCAGCAGTTACTCTGGGGATCGGGCTGAAGCTTTCTTT	CASSYSGDRAEAFF
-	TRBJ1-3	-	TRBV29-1	TGCAGCGTTGAAAGGGGAGAGGCGGGAAACACCATATATTTT	CSVERGEAGNTIYF
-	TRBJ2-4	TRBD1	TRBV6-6	TGTGCCAGCAGTTACTCCGACAGGGGCAAAAACATTCAGTACTTC	CASSYSDRGKNIQYF
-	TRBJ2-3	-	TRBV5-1	TGCGCCAGCAGCTTGAGCACTTACACAGATACGCAGTATTTT	CASSLSTYTDTQYF
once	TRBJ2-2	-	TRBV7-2	TGTGCCAGCAGCTTAGTGGCTTTGAACACCGGGGAGCTGTTTTTT	CASSLVALNTGELFF
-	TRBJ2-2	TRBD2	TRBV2	TGTGCCAGCATAGACGGGGGAGGGCCCGGGGAGCTGTTTTTT	CASIDGGGPGELFF
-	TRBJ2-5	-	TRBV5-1	TGCGCCAGCAGCTCCACTCTGGGGAGAGAGACCCAGTACTTC	CASSSTLGRETQYF
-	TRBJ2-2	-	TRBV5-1	TGCGCCAGCTCCAAGGGGGATAACACCGGGGAGCTGTTTTTT	CASSKGDNTGELFF
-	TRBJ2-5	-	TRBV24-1	TGTGCCACCAGTGGGACCTCCTTAGAGACCCAGTACTTC	CATSGTSLETQYF
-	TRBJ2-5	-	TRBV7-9	TGTGCCAGCAGCCTTCGGACCGAGACCCAGTACTTC	CASSLRTETQYF
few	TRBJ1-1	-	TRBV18	TGTGCCAGCTCACCACTTCGGAACACTGAAGCTTTCTTT	CASSPLRNTEAFF
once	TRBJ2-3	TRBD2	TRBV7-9	TGTGCCAGCAGCTACCAGCGGGGGGGCGCAGATACGCAGTATTTT	CASSYQRGGADTQYF
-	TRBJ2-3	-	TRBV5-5	TGTGCCAGCACCCCAAGGGCCGGCCCCACAGATACGCAGTATTTT	CASTPRAGPTDTQYF
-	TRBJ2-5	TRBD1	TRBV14	TGTGCCAGCAGCCCCCGGGACAGGGAAGAGACCCAGTACTTC	CASSPRDREETQYF
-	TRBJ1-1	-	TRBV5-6	TGTGCCAGCAGCTTGGGGGTTGGGGCAGTAGTGGCTTTCTTT	CASSLGVGAVVAFF
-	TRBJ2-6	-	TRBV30	TGTGCCTGGAGTGTAGCGCTGGGGGCGACCTCTGGGGCCAACGTCCTGACTTTC	CAWSVALGATSGANVLTF
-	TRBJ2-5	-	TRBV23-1	TGCGCCAGCAGCCCGGGACGACCCCAAATCGAGACCCAGTACTTC	CASSPGRPQIETQYF
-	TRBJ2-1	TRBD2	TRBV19	TGTGCCAGTAGTACCCCCGCACTAGCGGGGGCCCCCCCTTCAGGCGATGAGCAGTTCTTC	CASSTPALAGAPPSGDEQFF
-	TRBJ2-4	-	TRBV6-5	TGTGCCAGCAGTAAAAATATAGCCAAAAACATTCAGTACTTC	CASSKNIAKNIQYF
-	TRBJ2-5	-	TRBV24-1	TGTGCCACCAGTGATACGACCGGCAGGGAGACCCAGTACTTC	CATSDTTGRETQYF
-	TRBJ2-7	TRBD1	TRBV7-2	TGTGCCAGCAGCTTGGACAGGGCAGCCTACGAGCAGTACTTC	CASSLDRAAYEQYF
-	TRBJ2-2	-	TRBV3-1	TGTGCCAGCAGCCAGAAATTGAACACCGGGGAGCTGTTTTTT	CASSQKLNTGELFF
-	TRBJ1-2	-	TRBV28	TGTGCCAGCAGTTTAGATCCCGATAGAGGCTACACCTTC	CASSLDPDRGYTF
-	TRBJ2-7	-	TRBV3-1	TGTGCCAGCAGCCCAGGACAGGAGCAGTACTTC	CASSPGQEQYF
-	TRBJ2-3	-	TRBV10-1	TGCGCCAGCAGTGGGAAGGGGACAGATACGCAGTATTTT	CASSGKGTDTQYF
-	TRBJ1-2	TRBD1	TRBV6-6	TGTGCCAGCGTGGGACAGGGGGCGCTTTGGGGTGGCTACACCTTC	CASVGQGALWGGYTF
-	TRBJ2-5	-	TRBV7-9	TGTGCCAGCAGCTTAGGGGACACGGGGGGCGAGACCCAGTACTTC	CASSLGDTGGETQYF
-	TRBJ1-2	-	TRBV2	TGTGCCAGCAGGGATGATAAGGGCTATGGCTACACCTTC	CASRDDKGYGYTF
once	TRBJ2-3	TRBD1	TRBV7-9	TGTGCCAGCTCCACGTGGGGACAGGATCGGGATACGCAGTATTTT	CASSTWGQDRDTQYF
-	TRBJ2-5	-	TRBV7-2	TGTGCCAGCAGCCCCAGCGTGAGGTCGGAGACCCAGTACTTC	CASSPSVRSETQYF
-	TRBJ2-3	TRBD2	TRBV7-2	TGTGCCAGCAGCTTCAACGGGAGGGATACGCAGTATTTT	CASSFNGRDTQYF
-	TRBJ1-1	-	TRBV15	TGTGCCACCAGCAGAGAACCGCAGGGGAGCACTGAAGCTTTCTTT	CATSREPQGSTEAFF
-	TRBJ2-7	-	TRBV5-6	TGTGCCAGCAGCCGAGGACCCCTTGGGGAGCAGTACTTC	CASSRGPLGEQYF
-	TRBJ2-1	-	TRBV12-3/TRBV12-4	TGTGCCAGCAGTTTAATATCGGGCGAGCAGTTCTTC	CASSLISGEQFF